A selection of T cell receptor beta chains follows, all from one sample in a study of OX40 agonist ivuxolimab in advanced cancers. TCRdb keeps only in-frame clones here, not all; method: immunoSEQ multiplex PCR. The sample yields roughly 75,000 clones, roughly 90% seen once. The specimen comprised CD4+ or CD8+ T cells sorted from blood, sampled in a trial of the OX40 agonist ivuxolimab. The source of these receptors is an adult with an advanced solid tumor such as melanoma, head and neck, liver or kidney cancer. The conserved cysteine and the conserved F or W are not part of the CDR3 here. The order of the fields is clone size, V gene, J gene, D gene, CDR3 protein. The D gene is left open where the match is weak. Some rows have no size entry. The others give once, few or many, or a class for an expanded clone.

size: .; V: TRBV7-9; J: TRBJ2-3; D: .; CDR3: ASSDRLGDIADTQY
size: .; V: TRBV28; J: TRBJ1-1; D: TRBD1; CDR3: ASSRGDRPNTEAF
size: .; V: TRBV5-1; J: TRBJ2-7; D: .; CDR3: ASSLAPGYEQY
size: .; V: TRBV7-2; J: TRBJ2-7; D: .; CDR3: ASSPLGFPSSYEQY
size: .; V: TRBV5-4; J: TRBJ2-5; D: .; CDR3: ASSLVGDQETQY
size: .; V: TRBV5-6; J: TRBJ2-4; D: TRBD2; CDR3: ASSSPRGDIQY
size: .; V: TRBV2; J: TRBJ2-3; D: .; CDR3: ASSDGQSTTDTQY
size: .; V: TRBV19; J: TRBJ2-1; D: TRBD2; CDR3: ASSTTGTSGGARGEQF
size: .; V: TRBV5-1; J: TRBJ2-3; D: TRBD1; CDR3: ASSSGQPTDTQY
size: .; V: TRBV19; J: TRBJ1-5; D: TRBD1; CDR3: ASSNRQGDQPQH
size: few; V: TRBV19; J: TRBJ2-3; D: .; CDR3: ASSIGQLGGTDTQY
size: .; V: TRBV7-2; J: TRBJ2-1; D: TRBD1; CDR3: ASSLAARGPYNEQF
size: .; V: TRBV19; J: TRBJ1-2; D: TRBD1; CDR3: ASTAQGVYGYT
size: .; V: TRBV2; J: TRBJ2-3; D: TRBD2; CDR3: ASRVYGGASTDTQY
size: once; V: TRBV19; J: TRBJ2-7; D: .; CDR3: ASSIGAGSYEQY
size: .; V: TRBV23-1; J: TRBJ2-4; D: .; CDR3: ASSPAYYGIKNIQY
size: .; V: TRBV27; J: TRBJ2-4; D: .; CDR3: ASSLSSTELNIQY
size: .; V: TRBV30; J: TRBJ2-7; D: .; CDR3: AWSQDLYYEQY
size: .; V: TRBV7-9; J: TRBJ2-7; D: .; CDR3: ASRGAAYEQY
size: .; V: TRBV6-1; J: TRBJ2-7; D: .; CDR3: ASSETLGVEQY
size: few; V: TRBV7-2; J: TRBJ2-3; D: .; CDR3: ASSSAAVTDTQY
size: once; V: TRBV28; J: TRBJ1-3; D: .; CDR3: ASSFHRGPFSGNTIY
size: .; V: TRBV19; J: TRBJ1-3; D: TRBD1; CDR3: ASSEPGQAGNTIY
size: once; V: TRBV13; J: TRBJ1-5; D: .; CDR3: ASSAQGRGQPQH
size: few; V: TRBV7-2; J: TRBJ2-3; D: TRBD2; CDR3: ASVLSGGRGDTQY
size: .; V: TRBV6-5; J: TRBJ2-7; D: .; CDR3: ASSYSRGARYEQY
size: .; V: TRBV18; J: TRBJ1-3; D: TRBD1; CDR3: ASSPGQGSGNTIY
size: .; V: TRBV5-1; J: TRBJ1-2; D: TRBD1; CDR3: ASSLGQGDGYT
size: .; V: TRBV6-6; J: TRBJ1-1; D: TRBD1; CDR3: ASSSHGQGANEAF
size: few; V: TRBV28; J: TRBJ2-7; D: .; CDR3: ASSLWGLESGPGEQY
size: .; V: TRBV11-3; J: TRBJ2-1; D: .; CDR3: ASSLVSGANEQF
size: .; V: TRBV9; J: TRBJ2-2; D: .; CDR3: ASSPRPNTGELF
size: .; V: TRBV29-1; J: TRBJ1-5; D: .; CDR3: SASPPEGGNQPQH
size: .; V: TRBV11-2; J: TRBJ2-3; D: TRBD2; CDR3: ASSSNSGGSTDTQY
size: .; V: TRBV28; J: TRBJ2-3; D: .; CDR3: ASSPQGSQY
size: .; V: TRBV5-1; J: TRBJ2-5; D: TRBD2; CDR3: ASSTGTSGGAFVAETQY
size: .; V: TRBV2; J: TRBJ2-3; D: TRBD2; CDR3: ASRSLGLAGGSTDTQY
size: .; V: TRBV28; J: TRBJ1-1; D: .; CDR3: ASSLPARGRTEAF
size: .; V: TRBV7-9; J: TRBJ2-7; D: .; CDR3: ASSLAGDGEQY
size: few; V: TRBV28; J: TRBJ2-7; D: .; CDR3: ASSDMMYEQY
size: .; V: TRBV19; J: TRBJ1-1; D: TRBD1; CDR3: ASSRTGGNTEAF
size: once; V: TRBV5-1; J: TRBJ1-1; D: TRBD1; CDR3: ASSLGQGRSEAF
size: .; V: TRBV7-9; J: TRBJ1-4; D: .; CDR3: ASSLGAGPDPNEKLF
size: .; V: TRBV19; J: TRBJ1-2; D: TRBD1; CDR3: ASSATGKEYGYT
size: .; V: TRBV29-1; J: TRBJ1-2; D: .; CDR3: SVDRSGRGGYT
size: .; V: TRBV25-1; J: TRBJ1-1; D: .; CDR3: ASMKGPSTEAF
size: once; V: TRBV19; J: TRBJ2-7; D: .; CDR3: ASSSHGSRQY
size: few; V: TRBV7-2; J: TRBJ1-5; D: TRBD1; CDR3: ASSSYTGGGQPQH
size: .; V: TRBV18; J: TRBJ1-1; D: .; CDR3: ASSTRAEGSTEAF
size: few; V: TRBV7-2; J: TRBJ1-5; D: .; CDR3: ASSPWVDQPQH